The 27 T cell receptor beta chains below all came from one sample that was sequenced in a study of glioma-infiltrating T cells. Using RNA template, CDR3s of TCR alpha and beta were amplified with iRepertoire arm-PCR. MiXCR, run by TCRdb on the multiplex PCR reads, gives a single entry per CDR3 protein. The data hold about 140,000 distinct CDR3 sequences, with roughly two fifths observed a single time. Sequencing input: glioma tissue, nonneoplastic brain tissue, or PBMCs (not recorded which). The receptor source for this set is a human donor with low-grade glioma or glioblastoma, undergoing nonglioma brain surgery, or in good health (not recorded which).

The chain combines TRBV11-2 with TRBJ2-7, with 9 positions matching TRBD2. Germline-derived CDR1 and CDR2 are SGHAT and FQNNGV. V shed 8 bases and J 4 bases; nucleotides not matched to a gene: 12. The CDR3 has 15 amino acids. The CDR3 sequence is CASRAELAGEYEQYF. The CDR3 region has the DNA TGTGCCAGCCGCGCTGAGTTAGCGGGGGAGTACGAGCAGTACTTC. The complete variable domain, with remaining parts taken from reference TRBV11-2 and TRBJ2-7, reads EAGVAQSPRYKIIEKRQSVAFWCNPISGHATLYWYQQILGQGPKLLIQFQNNGVVDDSQLPKDRFSAERLKGVDSTLKIQPAKLEDSAVYLCASRAELAGEYEQYFGPGTRLTVT.

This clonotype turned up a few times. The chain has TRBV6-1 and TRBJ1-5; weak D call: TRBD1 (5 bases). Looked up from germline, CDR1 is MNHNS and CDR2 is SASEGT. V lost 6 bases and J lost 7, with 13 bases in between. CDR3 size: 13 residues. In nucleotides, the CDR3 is TGTGCCAGCAGCGACAGAAGGCAGCAGCCCCAGCATTTT. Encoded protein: CASSDRRQQPQHF.

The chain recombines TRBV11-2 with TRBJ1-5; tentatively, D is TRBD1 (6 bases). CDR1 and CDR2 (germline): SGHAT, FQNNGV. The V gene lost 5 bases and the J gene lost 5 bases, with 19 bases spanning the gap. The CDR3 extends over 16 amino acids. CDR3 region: CASSRRDTTKDQPQHF. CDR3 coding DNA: TGTGCCAGCAGCAGAAGGGACACCACAAAGGATCAGCCCCAGCATTTT.

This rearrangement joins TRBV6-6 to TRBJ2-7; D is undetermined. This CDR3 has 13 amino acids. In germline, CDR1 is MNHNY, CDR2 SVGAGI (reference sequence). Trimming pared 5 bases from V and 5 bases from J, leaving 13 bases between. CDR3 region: CASSLSSRNEQYF. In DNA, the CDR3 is TGTGCCAGCAGTCTTTCCTCTAGGAACGAGCAGTACTTC.

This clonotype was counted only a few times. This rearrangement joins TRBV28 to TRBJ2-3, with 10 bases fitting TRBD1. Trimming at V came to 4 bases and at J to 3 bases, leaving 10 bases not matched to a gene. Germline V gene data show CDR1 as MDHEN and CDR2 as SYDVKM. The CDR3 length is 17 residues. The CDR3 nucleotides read TGTGCCAGCAGTTCCCCCTGGACAGGGGGAAGAACAGATACGCAGTATTTT. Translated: CASSSPWTGGRTDTQYF. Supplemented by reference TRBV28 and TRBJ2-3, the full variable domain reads DVKVTQSSRYLVKRTGEKVFLECVQDMDHENMFWYRQDPGLGLRLIYFSYDVKMKEKGDIPEGYSVSREKKERFSLILESASTNQTSMYLCASSSPWTGGRTDTQYFGPGTRLTVL.

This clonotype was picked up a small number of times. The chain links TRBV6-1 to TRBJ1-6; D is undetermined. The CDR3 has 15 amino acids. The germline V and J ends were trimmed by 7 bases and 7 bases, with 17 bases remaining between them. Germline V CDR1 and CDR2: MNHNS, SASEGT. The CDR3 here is CASTLRIRVNSPLHF. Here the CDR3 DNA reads TGTGCCAGCACCCTACGGATAAGGGTAAATTCACCCCTCCACTTT.

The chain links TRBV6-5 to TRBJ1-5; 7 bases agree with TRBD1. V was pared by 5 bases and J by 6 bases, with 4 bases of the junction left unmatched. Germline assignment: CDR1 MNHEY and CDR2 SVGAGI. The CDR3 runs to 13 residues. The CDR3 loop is CASSRQGGQPQHF. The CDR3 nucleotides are TGTGCCAGCAGTCGACAGGGCGGTCAGCCCCAGCATTTT.

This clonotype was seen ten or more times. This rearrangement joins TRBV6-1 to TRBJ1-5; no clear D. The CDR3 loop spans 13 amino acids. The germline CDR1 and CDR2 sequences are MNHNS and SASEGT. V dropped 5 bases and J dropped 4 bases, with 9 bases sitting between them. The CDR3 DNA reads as TGTGCCAGCAGTCAGAGAATGAATCAGCCCCAGCATTTT. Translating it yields CASSQRMNQPQHF.

CDR3: CASTQGNEQYF. CDR3 bases: TGTGCCAGCACTCAGGGGAACGAGCAGTACTTC. The chain links TRBV2 to TRBJ2-7, with a tentative D call TRBD1 (6 bases). The CDR3 extends over 11 amino acids. CDR1 is SNHLY and CDR2 is FYNNEI in the germline V gene. V shed 7 bases and J shed 5 bases, with 9 bases lying between them.

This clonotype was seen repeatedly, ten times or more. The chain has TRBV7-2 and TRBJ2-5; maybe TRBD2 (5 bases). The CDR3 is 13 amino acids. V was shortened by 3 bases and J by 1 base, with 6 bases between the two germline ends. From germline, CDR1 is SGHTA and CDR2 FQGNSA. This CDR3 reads CASSLGVQETQYF. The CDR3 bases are TGTGCCAGCAGCTTGGGAGTCCAAGAGACCCAGTACTTC. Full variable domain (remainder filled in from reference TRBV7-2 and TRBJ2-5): GAGVSQSPSNKVTEKGKDVELRCDPISGHTALYWYRQSLGQGLEFLIYFQGNSAPDKSGLPSDRFSAERTGGSVSTLTIQRTQQEDSAVYLCASSLGVQETQYFGPGTRLLVL.

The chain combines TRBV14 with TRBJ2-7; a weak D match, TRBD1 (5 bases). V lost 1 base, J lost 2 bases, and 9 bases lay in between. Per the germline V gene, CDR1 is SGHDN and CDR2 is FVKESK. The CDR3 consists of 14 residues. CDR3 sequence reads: CASSQGQGPYEQYF. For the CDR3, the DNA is TGTGCCAGCAGCCAAGGTCAGGGCCCCTACGAGCAGTACTTC.

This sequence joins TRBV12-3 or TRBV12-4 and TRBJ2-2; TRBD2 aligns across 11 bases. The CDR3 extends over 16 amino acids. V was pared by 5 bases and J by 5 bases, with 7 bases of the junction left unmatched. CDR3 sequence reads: CASSPGLAVGTGELFF. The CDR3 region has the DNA TGTGCCAGCAGTCCGGGACTAGCGGTCGGGACCGGGGAGCTGTTTTTT.

This CDR3 is CASSYPSTGPEAFF. In DNA form, the CDR3 reads TGTGCCAGCAGTTACCCCAGCACCGGGCCTGAAGCTTTCTTT. The chain joins TRBV6-6 to TRBJ1-1, with unresolved D. Per germline, CDR1 MNHNY and CDR2 SVGAGI (reference sequence). CDR3 size: 14 residues. V was pared by 2 bases and J by 6 bases, with 13 bases between.

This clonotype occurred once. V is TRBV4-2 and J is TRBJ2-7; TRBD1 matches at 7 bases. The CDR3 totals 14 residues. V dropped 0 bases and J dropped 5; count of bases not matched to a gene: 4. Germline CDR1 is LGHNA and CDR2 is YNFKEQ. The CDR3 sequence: CASSQEGGVDEQYF. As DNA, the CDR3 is TGTGCCAGCAGCCAAGAAGGGGGCGTCGACGAGCAGTACTTC.

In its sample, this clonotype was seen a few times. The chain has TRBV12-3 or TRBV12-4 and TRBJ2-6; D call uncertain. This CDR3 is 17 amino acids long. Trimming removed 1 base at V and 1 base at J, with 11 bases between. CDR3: CASSLGPSWSGANVLTF. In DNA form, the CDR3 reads TGTGCCAGCAGTTTAGGTCCAAGTTGGTCTGGGGCCAACGTCCTGACTTTC.

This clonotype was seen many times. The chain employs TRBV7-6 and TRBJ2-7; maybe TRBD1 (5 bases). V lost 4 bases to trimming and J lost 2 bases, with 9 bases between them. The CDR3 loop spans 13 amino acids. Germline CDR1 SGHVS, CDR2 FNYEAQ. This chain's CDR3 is CASSSDSAYEQYF. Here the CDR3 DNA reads TGTGCCAGCAGCTCCGACAGTGCCTACGAGCAGTACTTC.

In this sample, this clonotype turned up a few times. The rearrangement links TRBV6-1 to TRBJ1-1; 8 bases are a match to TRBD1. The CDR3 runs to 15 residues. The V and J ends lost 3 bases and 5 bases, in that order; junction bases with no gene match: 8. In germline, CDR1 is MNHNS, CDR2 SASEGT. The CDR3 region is CASSDIGQGRTEAFF. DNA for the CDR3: TGTGCCAGCAGTGATATTGGACAGGGAAGGACTGAAGCTTTCTTT.

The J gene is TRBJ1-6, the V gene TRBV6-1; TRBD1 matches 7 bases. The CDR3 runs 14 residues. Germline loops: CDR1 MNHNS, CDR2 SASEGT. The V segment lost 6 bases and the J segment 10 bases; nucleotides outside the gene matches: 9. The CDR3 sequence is CASSPRIGGSPLHF. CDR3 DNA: TGTGCCAGCAGCCCCCGGATAGGGGGCTCACCCCTCCACTTT.

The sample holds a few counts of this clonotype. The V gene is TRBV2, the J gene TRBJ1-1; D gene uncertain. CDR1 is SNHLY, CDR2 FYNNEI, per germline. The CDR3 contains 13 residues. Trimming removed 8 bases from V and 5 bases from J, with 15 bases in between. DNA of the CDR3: TGTGCCAGCCTCGAGAGGCTACGGACTGAAGCTTTCTTT. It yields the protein CASLERLRTEAFF.

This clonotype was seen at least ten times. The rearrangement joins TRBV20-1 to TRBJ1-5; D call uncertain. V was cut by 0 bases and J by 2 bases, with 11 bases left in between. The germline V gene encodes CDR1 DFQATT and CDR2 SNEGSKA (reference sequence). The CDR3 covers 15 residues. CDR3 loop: CSARDLARGNQPQHF. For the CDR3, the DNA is TGCAGTGCTAGAGATCTCGCGAGGGGCAATCAGCCCCAGCATTTT.

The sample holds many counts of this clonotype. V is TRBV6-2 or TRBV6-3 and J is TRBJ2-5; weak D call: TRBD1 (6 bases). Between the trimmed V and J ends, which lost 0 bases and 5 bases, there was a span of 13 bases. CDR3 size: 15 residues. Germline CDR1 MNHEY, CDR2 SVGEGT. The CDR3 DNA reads TGTGCCAGCAGTTACTCAACAGGGTTAGGTGAGACCCAGTACTTC. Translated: CASSYSTGLGETQYF.

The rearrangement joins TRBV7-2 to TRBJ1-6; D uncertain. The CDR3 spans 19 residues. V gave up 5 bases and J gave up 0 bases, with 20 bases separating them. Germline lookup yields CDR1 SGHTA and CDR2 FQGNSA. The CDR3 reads CASSLYPQTASSYNSPLHF. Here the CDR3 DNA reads TGTGCCAGCAGCCTCTATCCCCAGACGGCGAGCTCCTATAATTCACCCCTCCACTTT.

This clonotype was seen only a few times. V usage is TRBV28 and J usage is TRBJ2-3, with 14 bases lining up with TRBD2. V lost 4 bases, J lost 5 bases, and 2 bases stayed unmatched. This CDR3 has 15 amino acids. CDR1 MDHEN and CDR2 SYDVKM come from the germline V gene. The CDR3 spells CASSYGLAGGDTQYF. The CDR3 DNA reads TGTGCCAGCAGTTATGGACTAGCGGGGGGAGATACGCAGTATTTT.

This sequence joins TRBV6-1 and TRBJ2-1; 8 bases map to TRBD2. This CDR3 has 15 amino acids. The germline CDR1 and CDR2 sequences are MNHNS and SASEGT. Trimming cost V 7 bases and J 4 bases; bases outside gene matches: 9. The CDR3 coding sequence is TGTGCCAGCACTCCGGGGGGGGGGCGGTACAATGAGCAGTTCTTC. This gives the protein CASTPGGGRYNEQFF.

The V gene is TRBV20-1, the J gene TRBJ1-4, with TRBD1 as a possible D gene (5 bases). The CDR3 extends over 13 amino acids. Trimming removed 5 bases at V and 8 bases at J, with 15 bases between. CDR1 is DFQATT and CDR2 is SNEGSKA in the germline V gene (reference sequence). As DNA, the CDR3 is TGCAGTGCTTTGGGGCAGGATGGGGAAAAACTGTTTTTT. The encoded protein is CSALGQDGEKLFF.

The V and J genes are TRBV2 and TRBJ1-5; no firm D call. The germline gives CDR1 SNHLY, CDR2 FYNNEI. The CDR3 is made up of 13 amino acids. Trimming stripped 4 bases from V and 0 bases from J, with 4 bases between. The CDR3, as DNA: TGTGCCAGCAGTGGAGGTAGCAATCAGCCCCAGCATTTT. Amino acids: CASSGGSNQPQHF.

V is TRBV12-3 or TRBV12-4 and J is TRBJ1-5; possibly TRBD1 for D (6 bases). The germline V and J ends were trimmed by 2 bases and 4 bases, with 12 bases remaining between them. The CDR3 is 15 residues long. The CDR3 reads CASSLTGRGNQPQHF. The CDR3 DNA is TGTGCCAGCAGTTTAACAGGGAGGGGGAATCAGCCCCAGCATTTT.